The text below deals with one T cell receptor beta chain. Its antigen is still unknown. PCR primers comprised 60 Vbeta and 13 Jbeta primers. Sequenced by immunoSEQ multiplex PCR; TCRdb stores in-frame clones only, minus some. This repertoire includes 150,000 to 200,000 clones. The sample belongs to a study of cytomegalovirus exposure and HLA in healthy donors. Study overall: Approximately 190 million T cells yielded more than 95 million unique TCR beta sequences, as an earlier analysis found. In terms of ancestry, the Caucasian-associated cluster contained 75% to 90% of the roughly 400 genotyped donors. Overall study findings and caveats: In a later analysis, V- and J-gene trimming of beta chains associated with a DCLRE1C missense variant, replicated independently.

The sequence was obtained from a man aged 25 to 45 in good health and CMV-seronegative. Sequenced sample: PBMCs.

The CDR3 region has the DNA TGTGCCAGCAGCTTAGAGGGACACCCTTCCACCTTC. It yields the protein CASSLEGHPSTF. The chain uses TRBV7-2 and TRBJ1-2, with D perhaps TRBD1 (6 bases). Germline V gene data show CDR1 as SGHTA and CDR2 as FQGNSA. Trimming removed 1 base from V and 13 bases from J, with 13 bases in between. CDR3 length: 12 residues.